What follows are 5 T cell receptor beta chains derived from one specimen sequenced in a study of PD-1 blockade in classical Hodgkin lymphoma. Time point of the sample: newly diagnosed, previously untreated cHL patient sample. Here immunoSEQ multiplex PCR was the method, and the copy in TCRdb shows in-frame clones only, minus some. The table shows some 31,000 clones, with 94% occurring only once. Input material: peripheral blood mononuclear cells (PBMCs). Every receptor here comes from a human donor with classical Hodgkin lymphoma.

The DNA for the CDR3 is TGTGCCAGTAACTTCGGACAGGGGGGCACTGAAGCTTTCTTT. Its translation is CASNFGQGGTEAFF. The V and J genes are TRBV19 and TRBJ1-1; 10 bases agree with TRBD1. V was clipped by 7 bases and J by 4 bases; unmatched bases: 6. Per germline, CDR1 LNHDA and CDR2 SQIVND (reference sequence). The CDR3 contains 14 residues.

This clone was seen once. V usage is TRBV5-1 and J usage is TRBJ2-2, with D perhaps given as TRBD1 or TRBD2 (5 bases each). Per germline, CDR1 SGHRS and CDR2 YFSETQ. This CDR3 is built from 16 residues. Deletions cut 0 bases from V and 0 bases from J, with 9 bases between. The DNA of the CDR3 is TGCGCCAGCAGCTTGGTATGGGACCCGAACACCGGGGAGCTGTTTTTT. Its protein product is CASSLVWDPNTGELFF.

This clone has a single count. The chain employs TRBV9 and TRBJ1-1; D unclear. This CDR3 region has 15 residues. V lost 0 bases, J lost 5 bases, and 14 bases lay in between. CDR1 is SGDLS, CDR2 YYNGEE, per germline. CDR3 DNA sequence: TGTGCCAGCAGCGTAGTTGTCGACCCCCGAACTGAAGCTTTCTTT. It translates to CASSVVVDPRTEAFF.

The CDR3 loop reads CASSSRGRTEAFF. Here the CDR3 DNA reads TGTGCCAGCAGTTCGCGGGGGAGGACTGAAGCTTTCTTT. V gene TRBV27 combines with J gene TRBJ1-1; maybe TRBD1 (5 bases). CDR3 size: 13 residues. The germline CDR1 and CDR2 sequences are MNHEY and SMNVEV (reference sequence). V was clipped by 4 bases and J by 5 bases, with 11 bases between them.

V and J are TRBV11-2 and TRBJ2-7, with 8 bases aligning to TRBD2. This CDR3 region has 14 residues. CDR1 and CDR2 (germline): SGHAT, FQNNGV. V was clipped by 4 bases and J by 0 bases; unmatched bases: 2. This CDR3 reads CASSSTSDSYEQYF. The CDR3 nucleotides are TGTGCCAGCAGCTCGACTAGCGACTCCTACGAGCAGTACTTC.